The rows below give T cell receptor beta chains drawn from one sample of a study of T-cell reconstitution after alpha-beta-depleted transplantation in children. TCRdb used MiXCR to reprocess the PCR reads, holding one entry per CDR3 protein. The table lists about 180,000 distinct CDR3 sequences, 11% of them singletons, with over 10% in the top ten. Specimen: PBMCs, collected before TCRalphabeta/CD19-depleted stem cell transplant. The receptors here all came from a boy between 2 and 15 years old with acute myeloid leukemia, due to receive a stem cell transplant. CDR3s include the opening cysteine and the closing phenylalanine or tryptophan. The D gene is left open where the match is weak. Part of the rows lack a size; the others show once, few, many or a class for expanded clones.

>many|TRBD2|TRBJ2-1|TRBV2
TGTGCCAGCAGCGCCGGGACTACTTCCTACAATGAGCAGTTCTTC
CASSAGTTSYNEQFF
>few|TRBD1|TRBJ1-1|TRBV6-7
TGTGCCAGCAGCTCTAAACTGACAGGGGCCATGAACACTGAAGCTTTCTTT
CASSSKLTGAMNTEAFF
>many|TRBD2|TRBJ2-1|TRBV27
TGTGCCAGCAGTTTTGGGGGGGAGGTGCACGATGAGCAGTTCTTC
CASSFGGEVHDEQFF
>many|TRBD1|TRBJ2-2|TRBV9
TGTGCCAGCCGGGACAGGGATGGAAGAGGCACCGGGGAGCTGTTTTTT
CASRDRDGRGTGELFF
>few|-|TRBJ2-7|TRBV3-1
TGTGCCAGCAGCCAATCACAGACCTACGAGCAGTACTTC
CASSQSQTYEQYF
>many|-|TRBJ2-1|TRBV9
TGTGCCAGCAGCGTAGATCTTCTAGGAGGCCACAATGAGCAGTTCTTC
CASSVDLLGGHNEQFF
>many|-|TRBJ1-1|TRBV15
TGTGCCACCAGCACCCTCGGAACTGAAGCTTTCTTT
CATSTLGTEAFF
>many|-|TRBJ1-1|TRBV18
TGTGCCAGCTCACCAAGTCAGGGGACTGAAGCTTTCTTT
CASSPSQGTEAFF
>many|-|TRBJ1-6|TRBV5-1
TGCGCCAGCAGCTTGCAAAATAATAATTCACCCCTCCACTTT
CASSLQNNNSPLHF
>many|TRBD2|TRBJ2-5|TRBV7-8
TGTGCCAGCAGACCTCCGGGACTAACGCAAGAGACCCAGTACTTC
CASRPPGLTQETQYF
>many|-|TRBJ1-2|TRBV21-1
TGTGCCAGCAGCAAAGGAGCGGGGACAGGTCCAGCTAACTATGGCTACACCTTC
CASSKGAGTGPANYGYTF
>many|TRBD2|TRBJ2-2|TRBV15
TGTGCCACCAGCAGAGATGAAAGCGGGAGCGGCGGGGAGCTGTTTTTT
CATSRDESGSGGELFF
>many|-|TRBJ1-5|TRBV7-9
TGTGCCAGCAGCTTCGGCTCACCCGATAGCAATCAGCCCCAGCATTTT
CASSFGSPDSNQPQHF
>many|TRBD1|TRBJ1-2|TRBV29-1
TGCAGCGTAGTCCAGGGGGACTATGGCTACACCTTC
CSVVQGDYGYTF
>many|-|TRBJ1-6|TRBV12-3/TRBV12-4
TGTGCCAGCAGCGAGCGAGGGACCAATTCACCCCTCCACTTT
CASSERGTNSPLHF
>many|TRBD1|TRBJ2-1|TRBV29-1
TGCAGCGTTGAGCTAGGGGGCATCTCCTACAATGAGCAGTTCTTC
CSVELGGISYNEQFF
>-|-|TRBJ2-3|TRBV14
TGTGCCAGCAGCAAGAGACCCACAGATACGCAGTATTTT
CASSKRPTDTQYF
>many|TRBD2|TRBJ2-1|TRBV10-1
TGCGCCAGCAGTGACCTAGCGGGAGACCATGAGCAGTTCTTC
CASSDLAGDHEQFF
>many|-|TRBJ2-1|TRBV27
TGTGCCAGCAGTTTGGATACAGGCCTTAATGAGCAGTTCTTC
CASSLDTGLNEQFF
>many|-|TRBJ1-4|TRBV5-1
TGCGCCAGCAGCTCCCTTGGGGTCGGCGATGAAAAACTGTTTTTT
CASSSLGVGDEKLFF